Each of the 20 T cell receptor beta chains below was sequenced from the same sample in a study of T cell repertoires in cytomegalovirus infection. TCRdb itself ran the reads through MiXCR, one entry per CDR3 protein. The sample lists some 400,000 distinct CDR3 sequences; 15% to 20% were seen once. The sample comprised PBMCs. Receptors were obtained from a human donor in good health (CMV status not recorded). Some clones in this sample may be carry-over from other donors' samples.

This clonotype has a count of ten or more. The rearrangement uses TRBV14 and TRBJ1-1; D is unresolved. V lost 3 bases and J lost 1, with 9 bases in between. The CDR3 consists of 14 residues. Germline CDR1 is SGHDN and CDR2 is FVKESK. DNA for the CDR3: TGTGCCAGCAGCCAGAAATGGGGGAACACTGAAGCTTTCTTT. Its protein is CASSQKWGNTEAFF.

The chain recombines TRBV12-3 or TRBV12-4 with TRBJ2-2; D possibly corresponds to TRBD1 (5 bases). This CDR3 region has 14 residues. V was shortened by 5 bases and J by 5 bases, with 12 bases between the two germline ends. The CDR3 loop is CASSLGHSTGELFF. The CDR3 nucleotides are TGTGCCAGCAGTCTAGGACACTCTACCGGGGAGCTGTTTTTT.

The CDR3 DNA sequence: TGTGCCAGTAGAAGCCAGCTTCTTAACTATGGCTACACCTTC. Its protein product is CASRSQLLNYGYTF. This rearrangement joins TRBV19 to TRBJ1-2, with D unclear. In germline, CDR1 is LNHDA, CDR2 SQIVND (reference sequence). Trimming removed 6 bases at V and 1 base at J, with 12 bases between. This CDR3 is 14 amino acids long.

The rearrangement uses TRBV20-1 and TRBJ1-5; 9 bases agree with TRBD1. The V segment lost 6 bases and the J segment 4 bases; nucleotides outside the gene matches: 4. The length of the CDR3 is 13 residues. Germline values: CDR1 DFQATT, CDR2 SNEGSKA (reference sequence). This chain's CDR3 is CSARTGANQPQHF. CDR3 DNA sequence: TGCAGTGCCCGGACAGGGGCTAATCAGCCCCAGCATTTT.

This clonotype was observed many times. The rearrangement links TRBV6-1 to TRBJ1-5; 12 bases match TRBD1. CDR3 length: 16 amino acids. V gave up 6 bases and J gave up 5 bases; unmatched junction bases: 8. Germline-derived CDR1 and CDR2 are MNHNS and SASEGT. The CDR3 region has the DNA TGTGCCAGCAGCACGGGACAGGGGGCCTTCGATCAGCCCCAGCATTTT. This codes for CASSTGQGAFDQPQHF.

V gene TRBV5-6 combines with J gene TRBJ2-2; D is undetermined. This CDR3 region has 16 residues. Trimming shortened V by 0 bases and J by 1 base, and 10 bases separated the two germline ends. Per the germline V gene, CDR1 is SGHDT and CDR2 is YYEEEE. The CDR3 loop is CASSLVGRQNTGELFF. The CDR3 coding sequence is TGTGCCAGCAGCTTGGTTGGACGGCAGAACACCGGGGAGCTGTTTTTT. Looking up the rest from reference TRBV5-6 and TRBJ2-2 gives the full variable domain: DAGVTQSPTHLIKTRGQQVTLRCSPKSGHDTVSWYQQALGQGPQFIFQYYEEEERQRGNFPDRFSGHQFPNYSSELNVNALLLGDSALYLCASSLVGRQNTGELFFGEGSRLTVL.

This clonotype was found a few times. The chain employs TRBV6-2 or TRBV6-3 and TRBJ2-6; no firm D call. With 6 bases removed from V and 4 bases from J, the gap between germline ends came to 13 bases. CDR3 length: 15 amino acids. Germline V gives CDR1 MNHEY, CDR2 SVGEGT. CDR3 region: CASRTGLGGANVLTF. The CDR3, as DNA: TGTGCCAGCAGAACCGGGCTCGGGGGGGCCAACGTCCTGACTTTC.

The rearrangement joins TRBV11-2 to TRBJ2-3; D is perhaps TRBD1 or TRBD2 (5 bases each). Germline CDR1 and CDR2: SGHAT and FQNNGV. The CDR3 runs 11 residues. The V and J ends lost 5 bases and 10 bases respectively, with 10 bases between them. The CDR3 loop reads CASSQGPAQYF. The CDR3, as DNA: TGTGCCAGCAGCCAGGGACCAGCGCAGTATTTT.

This clonotype was recorded many times. The rearrangement uses TRBV29-1 and TRBJ1-2; 8 bases are shared with TRBD1. The CDR3 loop spans 13 amino acids. After removal of 4 bases from V and 3 bases from J, the junction contained 4 bases not matched to a gene. CDR1 and CDR2 (germline): SQVTM, ANQGSEA. The CDR3: CSVADRVDYGYTF. The DNA of the CDR3 is TGCAGCGTTGCGGACAGGGTGGACTATGGCTACACCTTC.

The V gene is TRBV25-1, the J gene TRBJ2-1; TRBD1 matches 8 bases. With V trimmed by 2 bases and J by 10 bases, 7 bases remained unmatched. Per germline, CDR1 MGHDK and CDR2 SYGVNS. This CDR3 has 14 amino acids. In DNA, the CDR3 is TGTGCCAGCAGTGAACCCACAGGGGGGAGGGAGCAGTTCTTC. It is translated as CASSEPTGGREQFF.

The chain carries TRBV11-2 and TRBJ2-1; D ambiguous. The germline V gene has CDR1 SGHAT and CDR2 FQNNGV. V shed 5 bases and J shed 8 bases, with 10 bases lying between them. This CDR3 region has 12 residues. The CDR3 coding sequence is TGTGCCAGCAGCCCCCCCCGAGATGAGCAGTTCTTC. Its translation: CASSPPRDEQFF.

This clonotype was detected ten times or more. This chain uses TRBV7-2 with TRBJ2-5; D is possibly TRBD2 (7 bases). The CDR3 is 17 residues long. V lost 2 bases, J lost 6 bases, and 22 bases lay in between. CDR1 and CDR2 (germline): SGHTA, FQGNSA. CDR3 protein: CASSLRASGGGWQTQYF. The CDR3 DNA follows: TGTGCCAGCAGCTTACGGGCTAGCGGAGGGGGGTGGCAGACCCAGTACTTC.

The chain couples TRBV7-2 to TRBJ2-1, with 8 bases aligning to TRBD2. V gave up 5 bases and J gave up 8 bases; unmatched junction bases: 11. There are 15 residues in the CDR3. CDR1 and CDR2 from the germline V gene are SGHTA and FQGNSA. The CDR3 DNA is TGTGCCAGCAGCCTAGGGCGGGGGGTCGGGGATGAGCAGTTCTTC. Translation: CASSLGRGVGDEQFF.

The CDR3 coding sequence is TGTGCCAGCAGCTTAGCGGCAGGGGGCCGAGAGACCCAGTACTTC. Its translation is CASSLAAGGRETQYF. The rearrangement links TRBV13 to TRBJ2-5, with 8 bases that match TRBD1. Looked up from germline, CDR1 is PRHDT and CDR2 is FYEKMQ (reference sequence). V dropped 1 base and J dropped 4; count of bases not matched to a gene: 5. This CDR3 has 15 residues.

This chain links TRBV5-6 with TRBJ1-6, with D possibly being TRBD1 (6 bases). The V end lost 4 bases, the J end lost 10 bases, and 18 bases lay between the germline ends. The CDR3 consists of 15 residues. Germline-derived CDR1 and CDR2 are SGHDT and YYEEEE. The CDR3 DNA follows: TGTGCCAGCAGCAAGCCGGGGGGCGGTGAATCACCCCTCCACTTT. Encoded protein: CASSKPGGGESPLHF.

This clonotype has a handful of counts. The chain links TRBV28 to TRBJ1-4; D remains unclear. The germline V and J ends were trimmed by 8 bases and 7 bases, with 14 bases remaining between them. The CDR3 extends over 13 amino acids. CDR1 is MDHEN and CDR2 is SYDVKM in the germline V gene. Written as DNA, the CDR3 is TGTGCCAGCTGTTCGGCGAGAGGTGAAAAACTGTTTTTT. Translation gives CASCSARGEKLFF.

V and J are TRBV24-1 and TRBJ1-1; no reliable D call. This CDR3 has 13 residues. CDR1 is KGHDR and CDR2 is SFDVKD in the germline V gene. Between the trimmed V and J ends, which lost 5 bases and 2 bases, there was a span of 8 bases. The DNA of the CDR3 is TGTGCCACCAGTGGTACAGCTAACACTGAAGCTTTCTTT. Protein: CATSGTANTEAFF.

The chain has TRBV18 and TRBJ2-1; D is perhaps TRBD1 (6 bases). CDR1 is KGHSH and CDR2 is LQKENI in the germline V gene. The V gene lost 2 bases and the J gene lost 0 bases, with 8 bases spanning the gap. This CDR3 has 15 amino acids. The CDR3 loop is CASSPGGYSYNEQFF. Here the CDR3 DNA reads TGTGCCAGCTCACCAGGGGGCTACTCCTACAATGAGCAGTTCTTC.

The chain has TRBV20-1 and TRBJ1-2, with D possibly matching TRBD1 (5 bases). V lost 5 bases to trimming and J lost 8 bases, with 27 bases between them. Germline V gives CDR1 DFQATT, CDR2 SNEGSKA (reference sequence). The CDR3 consists of 16 residues. The DNA of the CDR3 is TGCAGTGCTCTGGCCGGGGAGGGGACCCGAGTAAGAGGCTACACCTTC. Its translation: CSALAGEGTRVRGYTF.

The chain joins TRBV12-5 to TRBJ2-3; D is unclear. Trimming shortened V by 5 bases and J by 2 bases, and 5 bases separated the two germline ends. Germline V CDR1 and CDR2: LGHNT, FRNRAP. The CDR3 extends over 12 amino acids. The CDR3: CASGLYTDTQYF. As DNA, the CDR3 is TGTGCTAGTGGTCTCTACACAGATACGCAGTATTTT.